The 5 T cell receptor beta chains given below trace back to one sample, sequenced in a study of response to subunit inactivated influenza vaccine. TCRdb independently ran MiXCR on the RT-PCR reads; one entry per CDR3 protein. The repertoire holds 800,000 or so distinct CDR3 sequences, with about 20% as singletons. The material was PBMCs from blood, obtained about 5 days after vaccination. Every receptor here comes from a man aged 45 to 65 who received an inactivated influenza vaccine.

This clonotype has a handful of counts. The genes are TRBV4-3 and TRBJ2-3; 7 nucleotides agree with TRBD2. The length of the CDR3 is 16 residues. Germline V gene sequence: CDR1 LGHNA, CDR2 YSLEER. J was trimmed by 3 bases and V by 3 bases; bases with no gene match: 9. DNA for the CDR3: TGCGCCAGCAGCCAGCTTGAGGCGGGAGAAACAGATACGCAGTATTTT. It yields the protein CASSQLEAGETDTQYF.

This clonotype has a handful of counts. This rearrangement joins TRBV6-1 to TRBJ2-3; 8 bases are a match to TRBD2. The germline gives CDR1 MNHNS, CDR2 SASEGT. The CDR3 has 15 residues. J gave up 6 bases and V 6 bases, and 11 bases lay outside the gene matches. CDR3 residues: CASSPLSGGADTQYF. The CDR3 DNA sequence: TGTGCCAGCAGCCCACTGAGCGGGGGAGCGGATACGCAGTATTTT.

The chain has TRBV7-2 and TRBJ2-7; weak D call: TRBD2 (5 bases). Trimming removed 7 bases from V and 4 bases from J, with 17 bases in between. The CDR3 is made up of 14 amino acids. Looked up from germline, CDR1 is SGHTA and CDR2 is FQGNSA. CDR3 amino acids: CASTRGRLLYEQYF. The CDR3 region has the DNA TGTGCCAGCACCCGGGGTCGGCTACTTTACGAGCAGTACTTC.

This chain uses TRBV4-1 with TRBJ2-3; TRBD2 agrees at 9 bases. The junction had 12 bases not matched to a gene; V was cut back by 2 bases and J by 6 bases. CDR1 and CDR2 (germline): MGHRA, YSYEKL. CDR3 length: 17 amino acids. The CDR3 DNA reads TGCGCCAGCAGCCAAAGGGGTGCGGGAGGGAGCGAGGATACGCAGTATTTT. This translates into CASSQRGAGGSEDTQYF.

This clonotype was observed a few times. This rearrangement joins TRBV28 to TRBJ2-6, with D unclear. The CDR3 sequence is 18 residues long. CDR1 and CDR2 (germline): MDHEN, SYDVKM. V was trimmed by 3 bases and J by 0 bases, leaving 15 bases between them. The CDR3 DNA is TGTGCCAGCAGTTTCAGTCCGGGTTGGAGCTCTGGGGCCAACGTCCTGACTTTC. Its protein product is CASSFSPGWSSGANVLTF.